These 5 T cell receptor beta chains came from one sample sequenced in a study of blood T cell repertoires in COVID-19. Libraries were prepared by immunoSEQ multiplex PCR; TCRdb keeps only in-frame clonotypes and omits some of them. The sample records about 73,000 clones, more than 60% being singletons. What was sequenced was peripheral blood. These receptors came from a man aged 60 to 69 with acute or convalescent COVID-19.

The genes are TRBV25-1 and TRBJ1-2; D not certain. The CDR3 spans 10 residues. Trimming removed 8 bases from V and 1 base from J, with 2 bases in between. Germline-derived CDR1 and CDR2 are MGHDK and SYGVNS. In DNA, the CDR3 is TGTGCCAGCTATAACTATGGCTACACCTTC. This sequence encodes CASYNYGYTF.

Many counts were recorded for this clone. The rearrangement joins TRBV30 to TRBJ2-3, with TRBD2 matching over 14 bases. Germline loops: CDR1 GTSNPN, CDR2 SVGIG (reference sequence). V lost 2 bases, J lost 3 bases, and 7 bases stayed unmatched. The CDR3 length is 17 residues. In DNA, the CDR3 is TGTGCCTGGAGTCCGGGGACTAGCGGGAGTGTTACAGATACGCAGTATTTT. Its protein is CAWSPGTSGSVTDTQYF.

This chain uses TRBV12-3 or TRBV12-4 with TRBJ2-7, with 7 bases lining up with TRBD2. The CDR3 covers 13 residues. With 2 bases clipped from V and 5 bases from J, the junction kept 3 bases outside the gene matches. Written as DNA, the CDR3 is TGTGCCAGCAGTTTACCGGGAGGAAACGAGCAGTACTTC. As protein: CASSLPGGNEQYF.

Many counts were recorded for this clone. The chain uses TRBV7-9 and TRBJ1-4; 10 nucleotides align to TRBD1. The junction had 8 bases not matched to a gene; V was cut back by 5 bases and J by 8 bases. This CDR3 comprises 15 residues. CDR1 is SEHNR, CDR2 FQNEAQ, per germline (reference sequence). CDR3 amino acids: CASSRRDRGREKLFF. DNA of the CDR3: TGTGCCAGCAGCCGCCGGGACAGGGGTCGGGAAAAACTGTTTTTT.

The chain carries TRBV5-1 and TRBJ2-5, with D perhaps matching TRBD2 (7 bases). Per germline, CDR1 SGHRS and CDR2 YFSETQ. V lost 4 bases and J 6 bases, leaving 22 bases between the germline ends. The CDR3 sequence is 16 residues long. The CDR3 nucleotides read TGCGCCAGCAGCCCCTTAGGGGGGGGGCCTGAAAAGACCCAGTACTTC. Translating it yields CASSPLGGGPEKTQYF.